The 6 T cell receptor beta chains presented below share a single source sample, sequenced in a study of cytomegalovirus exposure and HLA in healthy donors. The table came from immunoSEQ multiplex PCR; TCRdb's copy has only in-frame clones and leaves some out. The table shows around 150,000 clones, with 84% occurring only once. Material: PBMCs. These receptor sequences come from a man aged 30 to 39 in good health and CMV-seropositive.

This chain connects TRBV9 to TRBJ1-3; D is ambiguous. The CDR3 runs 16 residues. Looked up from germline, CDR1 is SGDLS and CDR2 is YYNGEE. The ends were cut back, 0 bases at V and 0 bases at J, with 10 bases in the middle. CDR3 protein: CASSVGGRNSGNTIYF. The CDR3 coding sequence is TGTGCCAGCAGCGTAGGCGGGCGGAACTCTGGAAACACCATATATTTT.

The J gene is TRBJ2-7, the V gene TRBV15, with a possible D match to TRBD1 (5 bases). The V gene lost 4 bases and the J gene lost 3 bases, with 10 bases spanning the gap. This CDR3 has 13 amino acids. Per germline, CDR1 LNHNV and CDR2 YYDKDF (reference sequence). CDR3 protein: CATSKGYDYEQYF. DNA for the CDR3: TGTGCCACCAGCAAGGGGTACGACTACGAGCAGTACTTC.

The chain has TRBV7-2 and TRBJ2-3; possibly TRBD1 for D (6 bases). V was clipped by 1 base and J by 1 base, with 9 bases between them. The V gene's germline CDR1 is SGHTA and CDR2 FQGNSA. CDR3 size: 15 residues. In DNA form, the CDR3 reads TGTGCCAGCAGCTTAGTTCCAGGGGGCACAGATACGCAGTATTTT. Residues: CASSLVPGGTDTQYF. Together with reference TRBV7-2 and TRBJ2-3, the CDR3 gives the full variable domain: GAGVSQSPSNKVTEKGKDVELRCDPISGHTALYWYRQSLGQGLEFLIYFQGNSAPDKSGLPSDRFSAERTGGSVSTLTIQRTQQEDSAVYLCASSLVPGGTDTQYFGPGTRLTVL.

The chain's CDR3 is CAAPKQGGSTQPQHF. CDR3 nucleotide sequence: TGTGCGGCACCGAAACAGGGGGGCTCGACTCAGCCCCAGCATTTT. The rearrangement uses TRBV28 and TRBJ1-5; 8 bases fit TRBD1. The length of the CDR3 is 15 residues. Germline assignment: CDR1 MDHEN and CDR2 SYDVKM.

The CDR3 sequence: CASSLAGGANVLTF. For the CDR3, the DNA is TGTGCCAGCAGCTTGGCCGGGGGGGCCAACGTCCTGACTTTC. The chain links TRBV5-5 to TRBJ2-6, with D hard to call. CDR3 size: 14 residues. Per the germline V gene, CDR1 is SGHKS and CDR2 is YYEKEE (reference sequence). Trimming stripped 0 bases from V and 4 bases from J, with 5 bases between.

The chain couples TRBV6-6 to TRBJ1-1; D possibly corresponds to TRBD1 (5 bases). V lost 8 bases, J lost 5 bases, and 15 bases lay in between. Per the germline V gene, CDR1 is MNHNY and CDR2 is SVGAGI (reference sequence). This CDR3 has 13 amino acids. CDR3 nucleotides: TGTGCCAGCGGTGAGGGGCGGGGGACTGAAGCTTTCTTT. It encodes CASGEGRGTEAFF.